The clone carrying this TCR beta chain was observed a handful of times. The CDR3 consists of 15 residues. The V end lost 3 bases, the J end lost 4 bases, and 15 bases lay between the germline ends. CDR1 is KGHSH, CDR2 LQKENI, per germline. Individual cDNA molecules had unique molecular identifiers attached to them by the library. One entry per CDR3 protein results from TCRdb running MiXCR on the 5' RACE reads. The profile shows about 110,000 distinct CDR3 sequences, approximately 19% of them singletons. This sample stems from a study of human T cells and chemical hapten exposure. Total RNA extraction was carried out from unfractionated whole blood.

The receptor's source is a human donor in good health. The chain is built from TRBV18 and TRBJ1-1; tentatively, D is TRBD1 (6 bases). In nucleotides, the CDR3 is TGTGCCAGCTCACCTGGGAGGGGGTTGGGCACTGAAGCTTTCTTT. Translated: CASSPGRGLGTEAFF.